This T cell receptor (beta chain) came from a study of T cell responses to AZD1222 COVID-19 vaccine. The assay was immunoSEQ multiplex PCR, and TCRdb's table has in-frame clones only and misses some. The sample records some 150,000 clones, about nine tenths being singletons. Regarding this clone: Its specificity is not known.

General study results and limits: Unmutated variant regions are reportedly the target of nearly half of TCRs that are spike-specific. Spike regions recognized by vaccine-associated CD4 TCRs spanned the protein, led by 160-218 and 743-854. An increase in Spike-specific TCR breadth and depth was observed after two AZD1222 doses. Clonal diversity was possibly underestimated, and the donors were mostly white British, with more females.

This clonotype was sampled from an adult in good health. The material sequenced was peripheral blood, taken on day 0 of MenACWY control vaccination.

Here the CDR3 DNA reads TGTGCCAGCAGCGTAGAACAGGGGGACACTGAAGCTTTCTTT. Translated, it gives CASSVEQGDTEAFF. The gene calls are TRBV9 and TRBJ1-1, with 8 bases identical to TRBD1. J gave up 3 bases and V 0 bases, and 1 base lay outside the gene matches. Germline CDR1 SGDLS, CDR2 YYNGEE. This CDR3 is built from 14 residues.